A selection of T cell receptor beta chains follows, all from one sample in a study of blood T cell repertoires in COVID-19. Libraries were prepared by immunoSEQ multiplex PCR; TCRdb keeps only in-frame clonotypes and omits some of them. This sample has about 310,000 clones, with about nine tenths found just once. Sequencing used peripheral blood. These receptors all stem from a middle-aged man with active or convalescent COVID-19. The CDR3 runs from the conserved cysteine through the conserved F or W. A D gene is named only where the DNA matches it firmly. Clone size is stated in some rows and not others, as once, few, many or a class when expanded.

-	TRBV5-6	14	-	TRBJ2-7	TGTGCCAGCAGCTTGGTGGGAGTTCCCTACGAGCAGTACTTC	CASSLVGVPYEQYF
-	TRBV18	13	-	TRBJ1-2	TGTGCCAGCTCACCAGGGGAGAACTATGGCTACACCTTC	CASSPGENYGYTF
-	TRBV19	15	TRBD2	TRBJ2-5	TGTGCCAGTAGTTCCAGCGGGGGGGGCCAAGAGACCCAGTACTTC	CASSSSGGGQETQYF
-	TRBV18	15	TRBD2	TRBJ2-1	TGTGCCAGCTCACCACAGCGGGAGGCCTACAATGAGCAGTTCTTC	CASSPQREAYNEQFF
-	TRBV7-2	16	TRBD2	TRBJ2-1	TGTGCCAGCAGCCCACGCATAGACACTAGCGGGGGGGGTTTGTTCTTC	CASSPRIDTSGGGLFF
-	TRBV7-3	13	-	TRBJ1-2	TGTGCCAGCACTTGGTGGGGGCACTATGGCTACACCTTC	CASTWWGHYGYTF
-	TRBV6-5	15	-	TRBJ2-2	TGTGCCAGCAGGGTGGACAGATCGAACACCGGGGAGCTGTTTTTT	CASRVDRSNTGELFF
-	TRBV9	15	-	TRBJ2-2	TGTGCCAGCAGCGTAGCGGGAGCGCCCACCGGGGAGCTGTTTTTT	CASSVAGAPTGELFF
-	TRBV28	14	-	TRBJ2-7	TGTGCCAGCAGTTTATACCGGGGGGCGCGGGAGCAGTACTTC	CASSLYRGAREQYF
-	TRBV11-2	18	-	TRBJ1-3	TGTGCCAGCAGCTTAGATGGTGCAGGGGTATTCGCTGGAAACACCATATATTTT	CASSLDGAGVFAGNTIYF
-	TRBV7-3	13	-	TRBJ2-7	TGTGCCAGCAGCTTAAATATGGACAGTCGGCGGTACTTC	CASSLNMDSRRYF
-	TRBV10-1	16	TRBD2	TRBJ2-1	TGCGCCAGCAGTGAGTCTGAGCGGGGGGGCCTGGATGAGCAGTTCTTC	CASSESERGGLDEQFF
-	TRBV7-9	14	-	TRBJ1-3	TGTGCCAGCAGCCTCGACAGAGCTGGAAACACCATATATTTT	CASSLDRAGNTIYF
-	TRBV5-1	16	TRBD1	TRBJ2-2	TGCGCCAGCAGCTTGTACGGACAGGCGAACACCGGGGAGCTGTTTTTT	CASSLYGQANTGELFF
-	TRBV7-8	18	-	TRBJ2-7	TGTGCCAGCAGCTTAGGGGGGCCTGCGGCAGGGAGTTCCTACGAGCAGTACTTC	CASSLGGPAAGSSYEQYF
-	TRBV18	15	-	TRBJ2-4	TGTGCCAGCTCACCAAGCGAAATAGCCAAAAACATTCAGTACTTC	CASSPSEIAKNIQYF
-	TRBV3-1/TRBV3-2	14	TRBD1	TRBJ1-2	TGTGCCAGCAGCCAAGATGCGGCAGGGGGAGGCTACACCTTC	CASSQDAAGGGYTF
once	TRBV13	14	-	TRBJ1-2	TGTGCCAGCAGCGTCGGTGGTGAACAGGGTGGCTACACCTTC	CASSVGGEQGGYTF
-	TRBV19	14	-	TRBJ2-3	TGTGCCAGTAGTATTTCACGAAGCCCAGATACGCAGTATTTT	CASSISRSPDTQYF
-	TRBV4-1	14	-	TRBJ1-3	TGCGCCCCCCGCCGGCTAGGGGGAGGGGACACCATATATTTT	CAPRRLGGGDTIYF
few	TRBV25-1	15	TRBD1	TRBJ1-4	TGTGCCAGCAGTCCCAGGGGGACAGTAAATGAAAAACTGTTTTTT	CASSPRGTVNEKLFF
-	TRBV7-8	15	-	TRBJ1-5	TGTGCCAGCAGCCCGGGACAAGCAGGGGAACAGCCCCAGCATTTT	CASSPGQAGEQPQHF
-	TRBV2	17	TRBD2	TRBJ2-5	TGTGCCAGCAGTGAGCGGGGTGTAGCGGGGGGGCCTGAGACCCAGTACTTC	CASSERGVAGGPETQYF
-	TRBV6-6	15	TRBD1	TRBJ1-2	TGTGCCAGCAGTGACAGGGCCAGCTTTAACTATGGCTACACCTTC	CASSDRASFNYGYTF
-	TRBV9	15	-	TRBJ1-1	TGTGCCAGCAGCGTAGCTTCGGGATGGGGCACTGAAGCTTTCTTT	CASSVASGWGTEAFF
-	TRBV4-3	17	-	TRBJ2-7	TGCGCCAGCAGCCAAGACGCAAGGAGAACGATTTCCTACGAGCAGTACTTC	CASSQDARRTISYEQYF
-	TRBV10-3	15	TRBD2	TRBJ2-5	TGTGCCATCAGTGGGGGACTAGCGGGAGTTGAGACCCAGTACTTC	CAISGGLAGVETQYF
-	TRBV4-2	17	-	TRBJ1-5	TGTGCCAGCAGCCAAGATGTGGGGGGTCGAAGCAATCAGCCCCAGCATTTT	CASSQDVGGRSNQPQHF
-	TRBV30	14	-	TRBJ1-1	TGTGCCTGGCACCCACTAGGTCTAGGAACTGAAGCTTTCTTT	CAWHPLGLGTEAFF
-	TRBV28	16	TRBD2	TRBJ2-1	TGTGCCAGCAGTTTACGGGGACTAGCGGGAAAAAATGAGCAGTTCTTC	CASSLRGLAGKNEQFF
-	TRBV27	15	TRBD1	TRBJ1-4	TGTGCCAGCAGTTCCTCGGGGACAGGGAATGAAAAACTGTTTTTT	CASSSSGTGNEKLFF
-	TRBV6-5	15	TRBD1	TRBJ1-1	TGTGCCAGCAGTTCATGGGGACAGGAAAACACTGAAGCTTTCTTT	CASSSWGQENTEAFF
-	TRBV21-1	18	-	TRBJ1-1	TGTGCCAGCCTCGACTTTCGTAGGGACAGGGGGCGCGTTATTAAAGCTTTCTTT	CASLDFRRDRGRVIKAFF
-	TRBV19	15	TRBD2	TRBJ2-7	TGTGCCAGTAGCGTCCCGCGGGAGGGCCTTGACGAGCAGTACTTC	CASSVPREGLDEQYF
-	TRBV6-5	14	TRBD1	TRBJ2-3	TGTGCCACCAACAGACAGGGGGCAGGAGATACGCAGTATTTT	CATNRQGAGDTQYF
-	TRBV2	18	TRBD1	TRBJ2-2	TGTGCCAGCAGTGGGGACAGGGAACAGATTGCGAACACCGGGGAGCTGTTTTTT	CASSGDREQIANTGELFF